This is a list of T cell receptor beta chains from one sample in a study of OX40 agonist ivuxolimab in advanced cancers. The method was immunoSEQ multiplex PCR; TCRdb's version includes in-frame clones alone and lacks a portion of them. The sample holds 60,000 or so clones, 75% to 90% seen once. The specimen was CD4+ or CD8+ T cells sorted from blood, collected in a trial of the OX40 agonist ivuxolimab. These receptors were obtained from an adult with an advanced solid tumor such as melanoma, head and neck, liver or kidney cancer. Each CDR3 is given with its conserved first and last residue. D genes are given only for firm matches. Clone size is given for some rows only: seen once, a few or many times, or a class if the clone is expanded.

size	D	V	J	CDR3	DNA
few	TRBD1	TRBV6-6	TRBJ1-2	CASTRTGGEDYGYTF	TGTGCCAGTACCCGGACAGGGGGCGAGGACTATGGCTACACCTTC
NA	TRBD1	TRBV5-5	TRBJ1-1	CASSSGQVGIEAFF	TGTGCCAGCAGCTCTGGACAGGTTGGGATTGAAGCTTTCTTT
once	TRBD2	TRBV4-1	TRBJ2-1	CASNPRTSGYNEQFF	TGCGCCAGCAACCCAAGGACTAGTGGCTACAATGAGCAGTTCTTC
NA	NA	TRBV21-1	TRBJ2-7	CASSEQILYEQYF	TGTGCCAGCAGCGAACAGATACTCTACGAGCAGTACTTC
NA	NA	TRBV28	TRBJ2-3	CASSSLRVSTDTQYF	TGTGCCAGCAGCTCTTTGAGGGTGAGCACAGATACGCAGTATTTT
NA	NA	TRBV28	TRBJ2-5	CASSSTEGILVTQYF	TGTGCCAGCAGTTCCACAGAAGGGATTCTCGTGACCCAGTACTTC
few	NA	TRBV4-2	TRBJ2-2	CASSQMNEGMQNTGELFF	TGTGCCAGCAGCCAAATGAACGAAGGAATGCAGAACACCGGGGAGCTGTTTTTT
NA	NA	TRBV14	TRBJ2-7	CASSPTYYEQYF	TGTGCCAGCAGCCCCACTTATTACGAGCAGTACTTC
NA	TRBD1	TRBV15	TRBJ2-7	CATSRDQGASYEQYF	TGTGCCACCAGCAGAGATCAGGGGGCTTCCTACGAGCAGTACTTC
once	TRBD1	TRBV5-1	TRBJ1-4	CASSKPGQGAEKLFF	TGCGCCAGCAGCAAACCGGGACAGGGGGCTGAAAAACTGTTTTTT
NA	NA	TRBV29-1	TRBJ1-1	CSVPGQGGVEAFF	TGCAGCGTTCCGGGACAAGGAGGAGTTGAAGCTTTCTTT
NA	NA	TRBV28	TRBJ2-3	CASSLRGAPSTDTQYF	TGTGCCAGCAGTTTAAGGGGAGCGCCGAGCACAGATACGCAGTATTTT
NA	NA	TRBV28	TRBJ2-7	CASSLRTEQYF	TGTGCCAGCAGTCTCCGGACAGAGCAGTACTTC
NA	TRBD1	TRBV6-5	TRBJ2-2	CASSYSGQGRTGELFF	TGTGCCAGCAGTTACTCCGGACAGGGCCGGACCGGGGAGCTGTTTTTT
once	NA	TRBV12-5	TRBJ2-3	CASGLENSGDTQYF	TGTGCTAGTGGTTTGGAGAATAGTGGAGATACGCAGTATTTT
once	TRBD1	TRBV7-9	TRBJ1-2	CASSSGQGLANYGYTF	TGTGCCAGCAGCTCAGGACAGGGCTTGGCTAACTATGGCTACACCTTC
NA	NA	TRBV9	TRBJ1-2	CASSVVSNYGYTF	TGTGCCAGCAGCGTAGTTAGTAACTATGGCTACACCTTC
NA	NA	TRBV7-8	TRBJ2-1	CASSLGGCGAKHNEQFF	TGTGCCAGCAGCTTAGGGGGGTGCGGGGCGAAGCACAATGAGCAGTTCTTC
NA	NA	TRBV10-1	TRBJ1-5	CASSDYRDSNQPQHF	TGCGCCAGCAGTGACTACAGGGATAGCAATCAGCCCCAGCATTTT
NA	NA	TRBV16	TRBJ1-5	CASSPGQIYSNQPQHF	TGTGCCAGCAGCCCCGGACAGATCTATAGCAATCAGCCCCAGCATTTT
NA	NA	TRBV5-4	TRBJ2-7	CASSQAVGAYEQYF	TGTGCCAGCAGCCAAGCGGTGGGGGCATACGAGCAGTACTTC
NA	NA	TRBV6-6	TRBJ1-5	CASRRGGNQPQHF	TGTGCCAGCAGGAGGGGAGGGAATCAGCCCCAGCATTTT
NA	NA	TRBV5-4	TRBJ2-6	CASSLASAGGVSGANVLTF	TGTGCCAGCAGCTTGGCCTCGGCTGGCGGGGTCTCTGGGGCCAACGTCCTGACTTTC
NA	TRBD1	TRBV7-3	TRBJ2-1	CASSLTDRNEQFF	TGTGCCAGCAGCTTAACGGACAGGAATGAGCAGTTCTTC
NA	NA	TRBV11-2	TRBJ1-2	CASSPMPAITNYGYTF	TGTGCCAGCAGCCCGATGCCAGCCATAACAAACTATGGCTACACCTTC
NA	NA	TRBV18	TRBJ2-7	CASSLAGTEDYEQYF	TGTGCCAGCTCCCTTGCCGGGACGGAAGATTACGAGCAGTACTTC
once	NA	TRBV7-9	TRBJ2-4	CASSRGSAIQYF	TGTGCCAGCAGCCGGGGGAGTGCCATTCAGTACTTC
NA	TRBD1	TRBV18	TRBJ1-5	CASSRTGNSNQPQHF	TGTGCCAGCTCGCGGACAGGAAATAGCAATCAGCCCCAGCATTTT
NA	NA	TRBV5-1	TRBJ2-1	CASSWVEGEQFF	TGCGCCAGCAGCTGGGTGGAAGGTGAGCAGTTCTTC
NA	NA	TRBV11-2	TRBJ1-5	CASSKTWGQPQHF	TGTGCCAGCAGCAAAACCTGGGGACAGCCCCAGCATTTT
NA	TRBD1	TRBV7-3	TRBJ2-7	CASSLAPGTGYYEQYF	TGTGCCAGCAGCTTAGCGCCCGGGACAGGGTACTACGAGCAGTACTTC
NA	NA	TRBV28	TRBJ2-3	CASSVREVTDTQYF	TGTGCCAGCAGTGTGCGGGAAGTCACAGATACGCAGTATTTT
NA	NA	TRBV7-9	TRBJ1-1	CASSLKGTTEAFF	TGTGCCAGCAGCCTGAAGGGGACCACTGAAGCTTTCTTT
NA	NA	TRBV5-1	TRBJ2-1	CASSLGAGPYNEQFF	TGCGCCAGCAGCTTGGGAGCGGGCCCCTACAATGAGCAGTTCTTC
NA	NA	TRBV6-4	TRBJ2-3	CASSDSREADTQYF	TGTGCCAGCAGTGACTCCAGGGAAGCAGATACGCAGTATTTT
NA	NA	TRBV6-5	TRBJ2-7	CASSPDSTSEQYF	TGTGCCAGCAGCCCGGACAGTACCTCCGAGCAGTACTTC
few	TRBD1	TRBV7-4	TRBJ2-5	CASGTEETQYF	TGTGCCAGCGGGACAGAAGAGACCCAGTACTTC
NA	TRBD2	TRBV19	TRBJ2-1	CASSIRGLAGGNEQFF	TGTGCCAGTAGTATAAGGGGGCTAGCGGGAGGGAATGAGCAGTTCTTC
NA	TRBD1	TRBV2	TRBJ1-5	CASRDTGGGSNQPQHF	TGTGCCAGCAGGGATACAGGGGGCGGGAGCAATCAGCCCCAGCATTTT
NA	TRBD2	TRBV2	TRBJ2-3	CASRWTSGSADTQYF	TGTGCCAGCCGATGGACTAGCGGGAGTGCAGATACGCAGTATTTT
once	NA	TRBV6-6	TRBJ1-5	CASSYARVGQPQHF	TGTGCCAGCAGTTACGCCAGGGTGGGTCAGCCCCAGCATTTT
few	NA	TRBV27	TRBJ2-7	CASSLYRSYEQYF	TGTGCCAGCAGTTTGTACAGATCATACGAGCAGTACTTC
once	TRBD1	TRBV5-8	TRBJ1-4	CASGELGTGNEKLFF	TGTGCCAGCGGCGAGCTCGGGACAGGGAATGAAAAACTGTTTTTT
NA	NA	TRBV19	TRBJ2-7	CASSIGLREGSSYEQYF	TGTGCCAGTAGTATAGGGCTCCGAGAGGGATCCTCCTACGAGCAGTACTTC
NA	TRBD2	TRBV19	TRBJ2-1	CASSLGAGALTAYEQFF	TGTGCCAGTAGTCTGGGTGCGGGAGCGCTCACAGCATATGAGCAGTTCTTC
NA	TRBD1	TRBV7-9	TRBJ1-4	CASRPPRGRDEKLFF	TGTGCCAGCAGGCCGCCCAGGGGGCGAGATGAAAAACTGTTTTTT
NA	NA	TRBV6-6	TRBJ2-4	CASSYADSGIQYF	TGTGCCAGCAGTTACGCCGATTCAGGGATTCAGTACTTC
NA	NA	TRBV7-3	TRBJ2-7	CASSHRTATYEQYF	TGTGCCAGCAGCCATAGGACGGCCACCTACGAGCAGTACTTC
NA	NA	TRBV2	TRBJ1-1	CARDRTNTEAFF	TGTGCCCGCGACCGGACGAACACTGAAGCTTTCTTT
NA	NA	TRBV4-2	TRBJ2-5	CASSLNGGPQETQYF	TGTGCCAGCAGCTTGAACGGGGGGCCCCAAGAGACCCAGTACTTC
NA	NA	TRBV7-7	TRBJ1-1	CASSLYQGRDTEAFF	TGTGCTAGCAGCTTATACCAGGGCAGGGACACTGAAGCTTTCTTT
NA	NA	TRBV4-2	TRBJ2-1	CASRTAYNEQFF	TGTGCCTCCAGGACTGCGTACAATGAGCAGTTCTTC
NA	NA	TRBV6-4	TRBJ2-3	CASSSRGTESTDTQYF	TGTGCCAGCAGCTCCCGCGGGACGGAAAGCACAGATACGCAGTATTTT
NA	NA	TRBV14	TRBJ2-3	CASSQDVRRTDTQYF	TGTGCCAGCAGCCAAGACGTGCGCAGGACAGATACGCAGTATTTT
NA	NA	TRBV20-1	TRBJ2-3	CSPPPGVMQYF	TGCAGTCCTCCACCTGGGGTAATGCAGTATTTT
NA	NA	TRBV29-1	TRBJ2-1	CSVDREYEQFF	TGCAGCGTTGACAGGGAGTATGAGCAGTTCTTC
NA	TRBD1	TRBV5-8	TRBJ2-2	CASRYRTGVTGELFF	TGTGCCAGCAGATACCGGACAGGGGTCACCGGGGAGCTGTTTTTT
NA	NA	TRBV5-8	TRBJ1-2	CASSAQTQGSGYGYTF	TGTGCCAGCAGCGCCCAAACACAGGGTAGCGGCTATGGCTACACCTTC
once	NA	TRBV18	TRBJ2-7	CASSPPTSSPYEQYF	TGTGCCAGCTCACCACCGACTAGTTCGCCCTACGAGCAGTACTTC
NA	NA	TRBV30	TRBJ1-5	CAWSPRHGSQHF	TGTGCCTGGAGTCCACGACATGGCAGCCAGCATTTT